This TCR beta chain is from a study of shared clonotypes between healthy human individuals. The germline V gene has CDR1 LNHNV and CDR2 YYDKDF (reference sequence). There are 15 residues in the CDR3. The V segment lost 5 bases and the J segment 6 bases; nucleotides outside the gene matches: 12. Replicate PCRs for sorted subsets used approximately 220 ng DNA; this equaled tens of thousands of T cell genomes. Produced via immunoSEQ multiplex PCR; TCRdb's table is partial and in-frame only. The table records hundreds of thousands of clones, approximately 79% of them present only once. The J gene is TRBJ2-5, the V gene TRBV15, with TRBD2 identical over 7 bases. The sequence was obtained from a young woman in good health. The sample consisted of memory CD4+ T cells sorted from blood. Subset indicated: CD45RA-negative fraction. CDR3 region: CATSVEWEGPKTQYF. The DNA of the CDR3 is TGTGCCACCAGCGTCGAGTGGGAGGGCCCAAAGACCCAGTACTTC.